This section outlines one T cell receptor beta chain sequence together with its context. What it recognizes is unknown. The entry originates in a study of T cell responses to AZD1222 COVID-19 vaccine. The protocol was immunoSEQ multiplex PCR, while the TCRdb copy is restricted to in-frame clones and leaves out a portion. The sample includes 150,000 to 200,000 clones, about 90% of them seen just once. General study results and limits: Scientists sampled the repertoires only once the peak T cell response had passed.

This receptor was identified in an adult who received the AZD1222 COVID-19 vaccine. Sequencing used peripheral blood, obtained 28 days after the second AZD1222 dose.

Here the CDR3 reads CASRPKGQLNQPQHF. The CDR3 coding sequence is TGTGCCAGCAGGCCTAAGGGACAGCTAAATCAGCCCCAGCATTTT. The chain carries TRBV5-8 and TRBJ1-5; TRBD1 matches 7 bases. The CDR3 sequence is 15 residues long. Germline values: CDR1 SGHTS, CDR2 YDEGEE. V lost 5 bases and J lost 4; bases outside the gene matches: 9.